What follows are 7 T cell receptor beta chains derived from one specimen sequenced in a study of T cell responses to AZD1222 COVID-19 vaccine. Produced via immunoSEQ multiplex PCR; TCRdb's table is partial and in-frame only. There are 120,000 to 150,000 clones in the sample; 85% to 90% occur only once, and 3% to 4% lies in the top ten. The sequencing here drew on peripheral blood, taken 28 days after the second AZD1222 dose. These TCRs come from an adult who received the AZD1222 COVID-19 vaccine.

The V call is TRBV24-1, the J call TRBJ1-5; 10 bases match TRBD1. V trimming: 2 bases; J trimming: 6 bases; junction bases outside the gene matches: 6. Germline CDR1 and CDR2: KGHDR and SFDVKD. There are 16 residues in the CDR3. The CDR3 DNA follows: TGTGCCACCAGTGATTCTCGACAGGGGGCAGGTCAGCCCCAGCATTTT. Protein: CATSDSRQGAGQPQHF.

This sequence joins TRBV7-2 and TRBJ1-2, with no clear D. The V end was cut by 6 bases, the J end by 8 bases, with 10 bases between. Germline assignment: CDR1 SGHTA and CDR2 FQGNSA. The CDR3 consists of 11 residues. The CDR3 coding sequence is TGTGCCAGCAGTTCAGGTGTCGGCTACACCTTC. Amino acid sequence: CASSSGVGYTF.

This chain uses TRBV10-2 with TRBJ2-2, with TRBD2 matching 13 bases. Germline V lookup: CDR1 WSHSY, CDR2 SAAADI. V shed 2 bases and J 6 bases; nucleotides not matched to a gene: 3. This CDR3 has 16 amino acids. CDR3 residues: CASSETSGGAPGELFF. The CDR3 DNA is TGCGCCAGCAGTGAGACTAGCGGGGGGGCACCCGGGGAGCTGTTTTTT.

V gene TRBV6-4 combines with J gene TRBJ1-5, with unresolved D. The CDR3 length is 15 residues. Trimming stripped 8 bases from V and 6 bases from J, with 20 bases between. Germline CDR1 and CDR2: MRHNA and SNTAGT. For the CDR3, the DNA is TGTGCCAGCTCTGTTTCCTGCGTCGACTGTCAGCCCCAGCATTTT. It yields the protein CASSVSCVDCQPQHF.

The DNA of the CDR3 is TGCAGTGCTAGTGGGGTACGGGACTATGGCTACACCTTC. Amino acids: CSASGVRDYGYTF. V gene TRBV20-1 combines with J gene TRBJ1-2; D is unclear. The length of the CDR3 is 13 residues. V was cut by 3 bases and J by 3 bases, with 11 bases left in between. Germline CDR1 DFQATT, CDR2 SNEGSKA (reference sequence).

This clone was seen a single time. The chain combines TRBV24-1 with TRBJ2-5; D is uncertain. The CDR3 contains 14 residues. V lost 6 bases and J lost 2, with 12 bases in between. Germline V gene data show CDR1 as KGHDR and CDR2 as SFDVKD. As DNA, the CDR3 is TGTGCCACCAGTTCCCCGGATATACAAGAGACCCAGTACTTC. The encoded protein is CATSSPDIQETQYF.

The chain carries TRBV28 and TRBJ1-5; tentative D call: TRBD1 (6 bases). The V gene lost 8 bases and the J gene lost 7 bases, with 21 bases spanning the gap. This CDR3 has 15 residues. Germline V lookup: CDR1 MDHEN, CDR2 SYDVKM. CDR3 amino acids: CASSILQGGGQPQHF. CDR3 coding DNA: TGTGCCAGCTCTATTTTACAGGGCGGAGGCCAGCCCCAGCATTTT.